These 32 T cell receptor beta chains share one sample of origin, sequenced in a study of identical twins. Using its own MiXCR run on the 5' RACE reads, TCRdb lists one record per CDR3 protein. The profile shows hundreds of thousands of distinct CDR3 sequences, about 7.1% of them singletons. The same data also went into a second study, on yellow fever vaccine responses in identical twins.

Input material: PBMCs. The origin of the receptors is a woman aged 18 to 35 in good health.

This sequence joins TRBV7-2 and TRBJ1-1, with D uncertain. Trimming took off 3 bases at V and 1 base at J, with 9 bases between the two ends. Per germline, CDR1 SGHTA and CDR2 FQGNSA. The CDR3 is 14 amino acids. The CDR3 bases are TGTGCCAGCAGCTTGGGCCCCCAGAACACTGAAGCTTTCTTT. Translation gives CASSLGPQNTEAFF.

V usage is TRBV24-1 and J usage is TRBJ2-3; 8 bases are shared with TRBD2. Germline V gene data show CDR1 as KGHDR and CDR2 as SFDVKD. J was trimmed by 3 bases and V by 6 bases; bases with no gene match: 13. This CDR3 is built from 17 residues. The CDR3 region has the DNA TGTGCCACCAGTAGGGGAGTAAGCGGGAGAGGAACAGATACGCAGTATTTT. This gives the protein CATSRGVSGRGTDTQYF.

This clonotype has just a few counts. The J gene is TRBJ2-1, the V gene TRBV9, with 7 bases identical to TRBD2. CDR1 SGDLS and CDR2 YYNGEE come from the germline V gene. The CDR3 runs to 16 residues. With V trimmed by 0 bases and J by 0 bases, 3 bases remained unmatched. The CDR3 DNA reads as TGTGCCAGCAGCGTAGGGGGCGGGAGCTCCTACAATGAGCAGTTCTTC. As protein: CASSVGGGSSYNEQFF.

This clonotype was observed a few times. The chain is built from TRBV7-9 and TRBJ2-7; a weak D match, TRBD1 (6 bases). Germline assignment: CDR1 SEHNR and CDR2 FQNEAQ (reference sequence). V lost 5 bases and J lost 0, with 17 bases in between. This CDR3 comprises 16 residues. The CDR3 nucleotides read TGTGCCAGCAGCACTACGGACAGAGCTTTCTCCTACGAGCAGTACTTC. This sequence encodes CASSTTDRAFSYEQYF.

This clonotype was observed a few times. V usage is TRBV27 and J usage is TRBJ2-2; 8 positions match TRBD2. J was trimmed by 5 bases and V by 7 bases; bases with no gene match: 15. Germline V gives CDR1 MNHEY, CDR2 SMNVEV (reference sequence). The CDR3 extends over 17 amino acids. The CDR3 loop reads CASTQRGPILGTGELFF. CDR3 bases: TGTGCCAGCACCCAGCGGGGGCCTATCCTTGGAACCGGGGAGCTGTTTTTT.

Worth noting for this clonotype: A much larger clone lies one base from this, so it may be a read error. This chain joins TRBV12-3 or TRBV12-4 and TRBJ2-4; possible D gene TRBD2, 5 bases. The CDR3 has 12 amino acids. The chain's CDR3 is CAISFIGDIQYF. The CDR3 nucleotides are TGTGCCATCAGTTTTATCGGGGACATTCAGTACTTC.

The CDR3 loop reads CASSFREGAYNEQFF. CDR3 coding DNA: TGTGCCAGCAGTTTCCGGGAGGGGGCTTACAATGAGCAGTTCTTC. The J gene is TRBJ2-1, the V gene TRBV12-3 or TRBV12-4; a weak D match, TRBD2 (8 bases). The ends were cut back, 3 bases at V and 4 bases at J, with 13 bases in the middle. CDR3 length: 15 amino acids.

In its sample, this clonotype was seen a few times. The chain links TRBV11-2 to TRBJ1-2; 7 nucleotides align to TRBD1. V shed 5 bases, J shed 7 bases, and the junction held 13 bases outside the gene matches. This CDR3 contains 15 residues. Germline CDR1 SGHAT, CDR2 FQNNGV. The CDR3: CASSALGQAPRGYTF. DNA for the CDR3: TGTGCCAGCAGCGCACTCGGACAGGCCCCCCGTGGCTACACCTTC.

This clonotype was recorded many times. The chain links TRBV5-1 to TRBJ1-4; 9 nucleotides agree with TRBD1. The CDR3 runs 15 residues. The ends lost 5 bases at V and 7 bases at J; junction bases unmatched: 9. Germline V lookup: CDR1 SGHRS, CDR2 YFSETQ. The CDR3 sequence is CASRQGQGGREKLFF. CDR3 nucleotide sequence: TGCGCCAGCAGACAGGGACAGGGAGGTCGTGAAAAACTGTTTTTT.

The chain couples TRBV24-1 to TRBJ2-5; 7 bases fit TRBD1. The length of the CDR3 is 17 residues. V dropped 3 bases and J dropped 7; count of bases not matched to a gene: 16. The V gene's germline CDR1 is KGHDR and CDR2 SFDVKD. The CDR3 DNA reads as TGTGCCACCAGTGATCCCCTGACAGGGTCCGGGCGAGGGACCCAGTACTTC. Protein product: CATSDPLTGSGRGTQYF.

This clonotype was counted only a few times. The chain recombines TRBV11-2 with TRBJ2-2; 8 nucleotides agree with TRBD1. In germline, CDR1 is SGHAT, CDR2 FQNNGV. The CDR3 extends over 16 amino acids. After removal of 1 base from V and 4 bases from J, the junction contained 5 bases not matched to a gene. CDR3 sequence reads: CASSLVARGPTGELFF. Written as DNA, the CDR3 is TGTGCCAGCAGCTTAGTTGCCAGGGGGCCCACCGGGGAGCTGTTTTTT.

A few counts support this clonotype. This rearrangement joins TRBV2 to TRBJ1-5; D not resolved. Germline assignment: CDR1 SNHLY and CDR2 FYNNEI. This CDR3 has 14 amino acids. V was shortened by 4 bases and J by 5 bases, with 12 bases between the two germline ends. The CDR3 loop reads CASSADTRHQPQHF. The CDR3 DNA sequence: TGTGCCAGCAGTGCCGACACCAGGCATCAGCCCCAGCATTTT.

This clonotype was picked up a small number of times. The genes are TRBV7-9 and TRBJ2-7, with TRBD1 matching 7 bases. Trimming took 4 bases from V and 4 from J; bases not matched to a gene: 7. This CDR3 is 14 amino acids long. Germline V gene lookup returns CDR1 SEHNR and CDR2 FQNEAQ (reference sequence). The CDR3 DNA reads TGTGCCAGCAGCTCTTGGACAGGCGAGTACGAGCAGTACTTC. It codes for CASSSWTGEYEQYF.

This clonotype has ten or more counts. This chain uses TRBV4-1 with TRBJ2-7; TRBD1 or TRBD2 may be the D gene (6 bases each). This CDR3 has 14 amino acids. V lost 3 bases, J lost 4 bases, and 13 bases lay in between. Germline CDR1 MGHRA, CDR2 YSYEKL. For the CDR3, the DNA is TGCGCCAGCAGCCAGGCAACAGGGACTTACGAGCAGTACGTC. Amino acids: CASSQATGTYEQYV.

The chain carries TRBV6-5 and TRBJ1-4; D not resolved. The CDR3 covers 14 residues. The germline gives CDR1 MNHEY, CDR2 SVGAGI. The V and J ends lost 2 bases and 4 bases respectively, with 8 bases between them. CDR3 residues: CASSYTRNNEKLFF. The DNA for the CDR3 is TGTGCCAGCAGTTACACCAGAAATAATGAAAAACTGTTTTTT.

The V gene is TRBV25-1, the J gene TRBJ2-4; 7 bases fit TRBD2. The CDR3 sequence is 14 residues long. The J segment lost 5 bases and the V segment lost 6 bases, leaving 7 bases of the junction unmatched. From germline, CDR1 is MGHDK and CDR2 SYGVNS. In DNA form, the CDR3 reads TGTGCCAGCAGGGGGAGGGACCTCCAAAACATTCAGTACTTC. This encodes CASRGRDLQNIQYF.

The chain carries TRBV20-1 and TRBJ2-5, with D uncertain. Looked up from germline, CDR1 is DFQATT and CDR2 is SNEGSKA (reference sequence). Trimming cost V 4 bases and J 1 base, with 1 base left between them. This CDR3 region has 10 residues. The DNA for the CDR3 is TGCAGTGCTACCCAAGAGACCCAGTACTTC. Translated: CSATQETQYF.

The chain recombines TRBV6-1 with TRBJ1-6; D not certain. The CDR3 runs to 11 residues. CDR1 MNHNS and CDR2 SASEGT come from the germline V gene. V lost 8 bases to trimming and J lost 10 bases, with 9 bases between them. DNA for the CDR3: TGTGCCAGCGGAACTCACTCACCCCTCCACTTT. Encoded protein: CASGTHSPLHF.

This clonotype was seen many times. This chain uses TRBV12-3 or TRBV12-4 with TRBJ2-4, with unresolved D. The ends were cut back, 5 bases at V and 9 bases at J, with 14 bases in the middle. The CDR3 consists of 13 residues. CDR3 amino acids: CASSQGPEFIQYF. The CDR3 DNA follows: TGTGCCAGCAGTCAAGGCCCAGAGTTCATTCAGTACTTC.

The genes are TRBV5-8 and TRBJ2-7, with 11 bases identical to TRBD2. V was pared by 0 bases and J by 2 bases, with 7 bases of the junction left unmatched. This CDR3 has 17 amino acids. Per germline, CDR1 SGHTS and CDR2 YDEGEE. CDR3 nucleotide sequence: TGTGCCAGCAGCTTGGCTAGCGGGGGGCCAGGGGCCTACGAGCAGTACGTC. It translates to CASSLASGGPGAYEQYV.

There are many counts of this clonotype. Germline and junction disagree at one end, which may indicate a read error. The CDR3 DNA reads TGTGCCAGCAGTTTAGGAAAGGGGGACACCCTGAACACTGAAGCTTTCTTT. It yields the protein CASSLGKGDTLNTEAFF. The chain couples TRBV7-9 to TRBJ1-1; TRBD1 is a possible D gene (6 bases). In germline, CDR1 is SEHNR, CDR2 FQNEAQ (reference sequence). The CDR3 runs to 17 residues.

J is TRBJ2-1 and V is TRBV12-3 or TRBV12-4; 10 nucleotides match TRBD1. The CDR3 sequence is 20 residues long. V gave up 6 bases and J gave up 8 bases; unmatched junction bases: 25. CDR3 loop: CASRFQLKKTGTGARDEQFF. The CDR3 coding sequence is TGTGCCAGCAGATTTCAACTCAAGAAAACCGGGACAGGGGCCAGGGATGAGCAGTTCTTC.

This clonotype was found many times. The genes are TRBV12-3 or TRBV12-4 and TRBJ2-7; D is unclear. The CDR3 is 14 residues long. Trimming pared 3 bases from V and 3 bases from J, leaving 12 bases between. In nucleotides, the CDR3 is TGTGCCAGCAGTTTTGGTAGCAGACTCTACGAGCAGTACTTC. This translates into CASSFGSRLYEQYF.

This clonotype was detected only a few times. V gene TRBV20-1 combines with J gene TRBJ1-1; weak D call: TRBD1 (5 bases). Trimming stripped 5 bases from V and 1 base from J, with 11 bases between. Looked up from germline, CDR1 is DFQATT and CDR2 is SNEGSKA (reference sequence). This CDR3 spans 13 amino acids. As DNA, the CDR3 is TGCAGTGCTGCCCTACAGGCGAACACTGAAGCTTTCTTT. It yields the protein CSAALQANTEAFF.

This clonotype was counted many times. The genes are TRBV28 and TRBJ1-1; 9 bases match TRBD1. Unmatched junction bases numbered 11, after V lost 6 bases and J lost 0 bases. CDR3 length: 17 amino acids. Germline V gene sequence: CDR1 MDHEN, CDR2 SYDVKM. The CDR3 spells CASSPNRGRLMNTEAFF. CDR3 bases: TGTGCCAGCAGCCCGAACAGGGGGCGTCTCATGAACACTGAAGCTTTCTTT.

The chain combines TRBV5-1 with TRBJ2-3; 10 bases map to TRBD1. Germline V CDR1 and CDR2: SGHRS, YFSETQ. V dropped 1 base and J dropped 14; count of bases not matched to a gene: 7. The length of the CDR3 is 13 residues. The CDR3 loop reads CASSLMTGGVLYF. The CDR3, as DNA: TGCGCCAGCAGCTTGATGACAGGGGGCGTTCTGTATTTT.

This clonotype was counted at least ten times. The chain couples TRBV7-9 to TRBJ2-1; D is undetermined. The CDR3 length is 12 residues. The germline CDR1 and CDR2 sequences are SEHNR and FQNEAQ (reference sequence). The germline V and J ends were trimmed by 5 bases and 7 bases, with 9 bases remaining between them. The CDR3 region has the DNA TGTGCCAGCAGCGCCGGTGATAATGAGCAGTTCTTC. This encodes CASSAGDNEQFF.

This clonotype was observed at least ten times. The chain combines TRBV7-9 with TRBJ1-1; 7 nucleotides match TRBD1. The CDR3 is 15 residues long. Per the germline V gene, CDR1 is SEHNR and CDR2 is FQNEAQ (reference sequence). With V trimmed by 5 bases and J by 6 bases, 12 bases remained unmatched. The CDR3, as DNA: TGTGCCAGCAGCCCCCATGGACAGGCCGGGGCTGAAGCTTTCTTT. It yields the protein CASSPHGQAGAEAFF.

This clonotype was seen repeatedly, ten times or more. The J gene is TRBJ2-1, the V gene TRBV20-1, with D perhaps TRBD2 (6 bases). The CDR3 totals 13 residues. V was trimmed by 3 bases and J by 9 bases, leaving 15 bases between them. Germline values: CDR1 DFQATT, CDR2 SNEGSKA (reference sequence). The CDR3 DNA is TGCAGTGCTAGGGGGCGCGGGATAGGTGAGCAGTTCTTC. It yields the protein CSARGRGIGEQFF.

In its sample, this clonotype was seen many times. The chain employs TRBV3-1 and TRBJ1-1, with 7 bases matching TRBD1. The CDR3 contains 15 residues. Germline V gene data show CDR1 as LGHDT and CDR2 as YNNKEL (reference sequence). Trimming cost V 4 bases and J 4 bases; bases outside gene matches: 9. This CDR3 is CASSPRDRRGTEAFF. Written as DNA, the CDR3 is TGTGCCAGCAGCCCCCGGGACAGACGAGGCACTGAAGCTTTCTTT.

This clonotype was counted at least ten times. V and J are TRBV5-6 and TRBJ2-1; 7 bases line up with TRBD2. The CDR3 is made up of 14 amino acids. V lost 2 bases to trimming and J lost 6 bases; unmatched junction nucleotides: 5. Germline CDR1 is SGHDT and CDR2 is YYEEEE. CDR3 sequence (DNA): TGTGCCAGCAGCTTTTGGACTAGTCCCAATGAGCAGTTCTTC. Protein product: CASSFWTSPNEQFF.

This clonotype was seen many times. The rearrangement joins TRBV20-1 to TRBJ2-7, with TRBD1 identical over 9 bases. CDR1 is DFQATT, CDR2 SNEGSKA, per germline (reference sequence). The ends lost 6 bases at V and 8 bases at J; junction bases unmatched: 11. The CDR3 runs to 13 residues. The CDR3: CSAIRDREYKQYV. DNA of the CDR3: TGCAGTGCCATCCGGGACAGGGAGTACAAGCAGTACGTC.